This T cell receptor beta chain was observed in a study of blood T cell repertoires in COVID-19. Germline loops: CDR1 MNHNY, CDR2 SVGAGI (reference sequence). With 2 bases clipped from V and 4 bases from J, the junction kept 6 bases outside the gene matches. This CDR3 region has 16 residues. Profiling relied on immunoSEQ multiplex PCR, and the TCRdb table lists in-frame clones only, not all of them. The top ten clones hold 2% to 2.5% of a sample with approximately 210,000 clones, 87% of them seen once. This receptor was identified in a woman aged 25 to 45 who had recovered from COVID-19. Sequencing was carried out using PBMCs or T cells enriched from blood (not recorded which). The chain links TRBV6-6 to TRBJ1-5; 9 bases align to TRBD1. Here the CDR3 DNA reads TGTGCCAGCAGTTACCCGGGACAGGGACGAAATCAGCCCCAGCATTTT. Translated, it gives CASSYPGQGRNQPQHF.